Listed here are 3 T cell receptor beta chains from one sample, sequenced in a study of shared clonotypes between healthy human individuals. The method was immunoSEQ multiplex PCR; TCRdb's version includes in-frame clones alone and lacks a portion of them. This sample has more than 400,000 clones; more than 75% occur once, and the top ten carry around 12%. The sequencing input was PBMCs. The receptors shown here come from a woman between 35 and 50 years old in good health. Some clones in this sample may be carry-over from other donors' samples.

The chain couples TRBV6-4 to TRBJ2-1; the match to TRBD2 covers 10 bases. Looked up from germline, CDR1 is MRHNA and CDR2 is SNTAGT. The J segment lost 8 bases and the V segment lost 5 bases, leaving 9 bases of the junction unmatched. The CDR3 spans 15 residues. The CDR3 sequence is CASSRSGRALDEQFF. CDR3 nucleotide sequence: TGTGCCAGCAGTAGAAGCGGGAGGGCCTTGGATGAGCAGTTCTTC.

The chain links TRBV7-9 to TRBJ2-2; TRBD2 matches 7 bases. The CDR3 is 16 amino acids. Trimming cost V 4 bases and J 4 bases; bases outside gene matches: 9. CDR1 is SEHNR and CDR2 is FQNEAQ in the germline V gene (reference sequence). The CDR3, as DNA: TGTGCCAGCAGCTCGGGCGGCAGGGAGGGCACCGGGGAGCTGTTTTTT. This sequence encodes CASSSGGREGTGELFF.

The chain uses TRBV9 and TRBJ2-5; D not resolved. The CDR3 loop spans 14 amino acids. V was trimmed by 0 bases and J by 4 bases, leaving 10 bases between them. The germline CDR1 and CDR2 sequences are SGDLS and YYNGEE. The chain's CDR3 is CASSVGPDSETQYF. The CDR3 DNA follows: TGTGCCAGCAGCGTAGGTCCAGATTCAGAGACCCAGTACTTC.